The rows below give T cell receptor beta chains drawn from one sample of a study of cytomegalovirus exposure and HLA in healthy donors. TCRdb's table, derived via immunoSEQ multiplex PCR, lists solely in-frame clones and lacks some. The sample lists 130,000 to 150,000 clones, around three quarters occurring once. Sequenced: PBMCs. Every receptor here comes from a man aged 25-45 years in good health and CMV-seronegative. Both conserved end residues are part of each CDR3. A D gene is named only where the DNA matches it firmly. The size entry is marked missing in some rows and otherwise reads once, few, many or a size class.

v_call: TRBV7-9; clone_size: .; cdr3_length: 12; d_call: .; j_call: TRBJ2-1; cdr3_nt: TGTGCCAGCAGCTTAGCGGGCCATGAGCAGTTCTTC; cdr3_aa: CASSLAGHEQFF
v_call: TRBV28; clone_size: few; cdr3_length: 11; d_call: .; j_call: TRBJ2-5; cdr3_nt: TGTGCCAGCAGTTTTAGTGGGACCCAGTACTTC; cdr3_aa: CASSFSGTQYF
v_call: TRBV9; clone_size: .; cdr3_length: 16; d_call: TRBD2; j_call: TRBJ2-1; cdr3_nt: TGTGCCAGCAGCGTAGCGGCTAGCGGGAGTTACAATGAGCAGTTCTTC; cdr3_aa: CASSVAASGSYNEQFF
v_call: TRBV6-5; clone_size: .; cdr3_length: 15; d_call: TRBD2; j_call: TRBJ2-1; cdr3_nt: TGTGCCAGCAGCACTAGCGGGGCCTCCTACAATGAGCAGTTCTTC; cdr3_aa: CASSTSGASYNEQFF
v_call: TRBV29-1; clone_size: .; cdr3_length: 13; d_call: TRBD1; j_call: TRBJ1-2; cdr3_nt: TGCAGCGCCGCCCCAGGGGGCCACTATGGCTACACCTTC; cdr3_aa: CSAAPGGHYGYTF
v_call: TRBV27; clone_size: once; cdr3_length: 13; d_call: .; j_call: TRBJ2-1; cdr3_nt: TGTGCCAGCAGACGGGCTGACAGCGTTGAGCAGTTCTTC; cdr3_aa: CASRRADSVEQFF
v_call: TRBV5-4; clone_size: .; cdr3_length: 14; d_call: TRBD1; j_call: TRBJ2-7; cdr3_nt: TGTGCCAGCAGCCAAGGGGACAGGGGCCACGAGCAGTACTTC; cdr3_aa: CASSQGDRGHEQYF
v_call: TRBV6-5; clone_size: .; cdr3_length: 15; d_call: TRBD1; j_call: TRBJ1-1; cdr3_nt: TGTGCCAGCAGTATCAGGACAGGGGGCGGCACTGAAGCTTTCTTT; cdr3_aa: CASSIRTGGGTEAFF
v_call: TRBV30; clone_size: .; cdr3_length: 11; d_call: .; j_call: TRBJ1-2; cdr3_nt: TGTGCCTGGAGCTATAACTATGGCTACACCTTC; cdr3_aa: CAWSYNYGYTF
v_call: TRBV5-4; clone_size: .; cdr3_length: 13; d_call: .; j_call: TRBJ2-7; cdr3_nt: TGTGCCAGCAGCCCGGACAGAGCCTACGAGCAGTACTTC; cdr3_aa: CASSPDRAYEQYF
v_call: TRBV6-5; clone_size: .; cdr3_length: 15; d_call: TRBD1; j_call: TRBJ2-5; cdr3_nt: TGTGCCAGCAGTACAGGGGATAGTCCCCAAGAGACCCAGTACTTC; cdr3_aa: CASSTGDSPQETQYF
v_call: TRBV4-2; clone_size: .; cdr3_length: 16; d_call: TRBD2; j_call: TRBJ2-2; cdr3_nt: TGTGCCAGCAGCCAAGATCCTAGCGGGGGGGCCGGGGAGCTGTTTTTT; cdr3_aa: CASSQDPSGGAGELFF
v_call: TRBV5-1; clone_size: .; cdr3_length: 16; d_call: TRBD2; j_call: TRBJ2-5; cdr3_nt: TGCGCCAGCAGCTCACTAGCGGGAGGCCTCGCAGAGACCCAGTACTTC; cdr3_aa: CASSSLAGGLAETQYF
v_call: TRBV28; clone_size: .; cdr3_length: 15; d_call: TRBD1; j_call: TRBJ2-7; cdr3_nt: TGTGCCAGCAGTCCAATAAGACAGGGTGTCTACGAGCAGTACTTC; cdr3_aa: CASSPIRQGVYEQYF